This T cell receptor (beta chain) was captured in a study of T cell repertoires in cytomegalovirus infection. Whole-study context: Shared public TCR beta signatures pointed to both CMV infection and a matching HLA type. Study results and limitations: In two of eight donors, the top clonotype was HLA-C-restricted CMV-specific. Summed frequency of shared TCR beta families picked out CMV carriers who also had the relevant HLA.

A few counts support this clonotype. Its antigen is currently unknown. TCRdb re-derived calls from the reads in MiXCR, one entry per CDR3 protein. The sample lists roughly 120,000 distinct CDR3 sequences, 10% occurring once. The V segment lost 4 bases and the J segment 3 bases; nucleotides outside the gene matches: 2. The CDR3 contains 13 residues. The germline CDR1 and CDR2 sequences are SGHRS and YFSETQ. The source material was PBMCs, sequenced either directly or after in vitro stimulation (not recorded which). The chain has TRBV5-1 and TRBJ2-5; 8 nucleotides agree with TRBD1. This receptor was taken from a human donor in good health (CMV status not recorded). Some clones in this sample may be carry-over from other donors' samples. CDR3 sequence (DNA): TGCGCCAGCAGCGCGGGACAGGAAGAGACCCAGTACTTC. This encodes CASSAGQEETQYF.